This T cell receptor (beta chain) was captured by sequencing in a study of molecular identifiers for immune sequencing clone quantification. Study-level background: Replicates split RNA from about 20,000 or 100,000 naive CD8 cells five ways, and the researchers sequenced four portions.

Libraries from naive CD8 cells were generated from roughly 21,000 to 960,000 sorted cells (with 10%, 30% or 50% RNA). This clonotype was picked up a small number of times. Its antigen is still unknown. A junction boundary mismatches the germline segment, possibly from a read error. This CDR3 region has 11 residues. Germline CDR1 KGHDR, CDR2 SFDVKD. Via MiXCR, TCRdb re-called the PCR reads, giving one row per CDR3 protein. The data show about 510,000 distinct CDR3 sequences, about 25% seen once. General observations from the study: Clones carrying above 20 RNA copies accounted for over 98% of effector molecules, under 1% in naive cells.

This sequence joins TRBV24-1 and TRBJ1-2, with TRBD1 matching over 8 bases. Sequencing was performed on naive CD8+ T cells from blood, with Jurkat cell RNA spiked in. The subset was: FACS-sorted CD8+CD4-CCR7+CD45RA+ naive T cells. The clonotype originates from a human donor in good health. Some libraries in this study had Jurkat cell RNA spiked in. Here the CDR3 reads CATSDGGQALF. CDR3 bases: TGTGCCACCAGTGACGGGGGACAGGCCCTTTTT.